This TCR beta chain was sequenced during a study of blood T cell repertoires in COVID-19. Turning to this clone: Other nucleotide sequences in the sample specify the same CDR3.

Measured with immunoSEQ multiplex PCR; TCRdb has only the in-frame clones, and not every one. The sample shows more than 300,000 clones, 88% of them seen only once. The junction had 3 bases not matched to a gene; V was cut back by 3 bases and J by 0 bases. Germline lookup yields CDR1 SGHRS and CDR2 YFSETQ. This CDR3 has 15 amino acids. The gene calls are TRBV5-1 and TRBJ1-3; 7 nucleotides line up with TRBD1. Sequences were obtained from peripheral blood. The receptor comes from a woman between 65 and 79 years old with COVID-19, enrolled during active disease. CDR3 in amino acids: CASSWTGSSGNTIYF. The CDR3 nucleotides read TGCGCCAGCAGCTGGACAGGAAGCTCTGGAAACACCATATATTTT. The full variable domain, completed using reference TRBV5-1 and TRBJ1-3, is KAGVTQTPRYLIKTRGQQVTLSCSPISGHRSVSWYQQTPGQGLQFLFEYFSETQRNKGNFPGRFSGRQFSNSRSEMNVSTLELGDSALYLCASSWTGSSGNTIYFGEGSWLTVV.